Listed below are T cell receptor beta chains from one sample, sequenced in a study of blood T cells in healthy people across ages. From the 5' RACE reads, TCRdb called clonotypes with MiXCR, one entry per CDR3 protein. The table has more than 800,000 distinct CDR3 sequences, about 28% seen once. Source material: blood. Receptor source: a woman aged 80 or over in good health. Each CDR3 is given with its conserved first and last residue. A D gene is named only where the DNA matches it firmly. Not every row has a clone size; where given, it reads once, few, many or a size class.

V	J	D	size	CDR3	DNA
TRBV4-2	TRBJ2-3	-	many	CASSQVENTQYF	TGTGCCAGCAGCCAAGTGGAGAATACGCAGTATTTT
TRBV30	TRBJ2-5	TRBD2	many	CAMPGLAVQETQYF	TGTGCGATGCCGGGACTAGCGGTACAAGAGACCCAGTACTTC
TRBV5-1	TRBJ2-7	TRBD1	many	CASSFGTGRFSREEQYF	TGCGCCAGCAGCTTCGGGACAGGGAGATTTTCACGAGAAGAGCAGTACTTC
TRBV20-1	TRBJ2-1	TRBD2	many	CSASGLAGGPNNEQFF	TGCAGTGCCTCGGGTTTAGCGGGGGGACCTAACAATGAGCAGTTCTTC
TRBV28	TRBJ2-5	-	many	CASSFKGFYQGQETQYF	TGTGCCAGCAGTTTTAAAGGGTTCTACCAGGGGCAAGAGACCCAGTACTTC
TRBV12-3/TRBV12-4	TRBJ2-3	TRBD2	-	CASQISGTDTQYF	TGTGCCAGTCAGATTAGCGGGACAGATACGCAGTATTTT
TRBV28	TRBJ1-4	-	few	CASSLRTGAREKLFF	TGTGCCAGCAGTTTACGAACGGGGGCACGTGAAAAACTGTTTTTT
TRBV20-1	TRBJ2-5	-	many	CSARPGTSKETQYF	TGCAGTGCTAGACCCGGGACTTCCAAAGAGACCCAGTACTTC
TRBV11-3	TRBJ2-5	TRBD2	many	CASSLGLTSGELAETQYF	TGTGCCAGCAGCTTAGGGCTGACTAGCGGGGAGCTGGCGGAGACCCAGTACTTC
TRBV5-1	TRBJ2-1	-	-	CASSLGGTTGDEQFF	TGCGCCAGCAGCTTGGGCGGGACCACCGGCGATGAGCAGTTCTTC
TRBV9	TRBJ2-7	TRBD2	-	CASSVGLLAGGKTEQYF	TGTGCCAGCAGCGTAGGCTTGCTAGCGGGAGGTAAGACCGAGCAGTACTTC
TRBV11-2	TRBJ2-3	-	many	CASSFNRDTQYF	TGTGCCAGCAGCTTCAACAGGGATACGCAGTATTTT
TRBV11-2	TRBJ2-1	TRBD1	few	CASSPRRGRNNEQFF	TGTGCCAGCAGCCCCCGAAGGGGGCGAAACAATGAGCAGTTCTTC
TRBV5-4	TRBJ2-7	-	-	CASSQGRDEQYF	TGTGCCAGCAGCCAGGGACGAGACGAGCAGTACTTC
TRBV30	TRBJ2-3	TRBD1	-	CAWSQQGTGTQYF	TGTGCCTGGAGTCAACAGGGGACAGGTACGCAGTATTTT
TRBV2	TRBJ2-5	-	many	CASSEGPPQYF	TGTGCCAGCAGTGAAGGCCCACCCCAGTACTTC
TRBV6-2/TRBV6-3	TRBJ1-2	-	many	CASSRGGNYGYTF	TGTGCCAGCAGCCGGGGCGGAAACTATGGCTACACCTTC
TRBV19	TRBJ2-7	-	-	CASSTRQWASGNEQYF	TGTGCCAGTAGTACCAGACAGTGGGCGAGCGGCAATGAGCAGTACTTC
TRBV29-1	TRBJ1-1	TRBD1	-	CSVRQGGGTEAFF	TGCAGCGTTCGACAGGGAGGGGGGACTGAAGCTTTCTTT
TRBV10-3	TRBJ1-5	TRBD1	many	CAGGQGGDQPQHF	TGTGCCGGAGGACAGGGGGGAGATCAGCCCCAGCATTTT
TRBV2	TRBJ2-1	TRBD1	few	CASKSQNRGLSSHEQFF	TGTGCCAGCAAATCCCAAAACAGGGGCCTGAGCAGCCATGAGCAGTTCTTC
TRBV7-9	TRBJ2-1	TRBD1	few	CASRLAPGQGNNEQFF	TGTGCCAGCAGGCTCGCGCCGGGACAGGGAAACAATGAGCAGTTCTTC
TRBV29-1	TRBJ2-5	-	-	CSVGGEIGETQYF	TGCAGCGTTGGGGGGGAGATAGGAGAGACCCAGTACTTC
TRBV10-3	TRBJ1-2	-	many	CAISESARGDYGYTF	TGTGCCATCAGTGAGTCAGCCAGGGGTGACTATGGCTACACCTTC
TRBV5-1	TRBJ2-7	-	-	CASSFQGSEQYF	TGCGCCAGCAGCTTTCAGGGAAGCGAGCAGTACTTC
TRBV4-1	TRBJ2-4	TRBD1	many	CASSQPGGWSKNIQYF	TGCGCCAGCAGCCAACCAGGGGGCTGGTCCAAAAACATTCAGTACTTC
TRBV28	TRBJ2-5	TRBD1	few	CASSLLHGAGGSLETQYF	TGTGCCAGCAGTTTATTACACGGGGCAGGGGGAAGTTTAGAAACCCAGTACTTC
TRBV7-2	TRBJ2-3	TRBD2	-	CASSPGTIRTDTQYF	TGTGCCAGCAGCCCGGGGACTATTAGGACAGATACGCAGTATTTT
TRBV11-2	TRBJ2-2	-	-	CASSLVIRLETGELFF	TGTGCCAGCAGCTTAGTTATCCGATTGGAGACCGGGGAGCTGTTTTTT
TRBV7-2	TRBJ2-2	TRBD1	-	CASSTRQGSNGELFF	TGTGCCAGCAGCACCCGACAGGGATCGAACGGGGAGCTGTTTTTT
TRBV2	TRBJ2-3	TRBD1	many	CATSRDRASDTQYF	TGTGCCACCTCTCGGGACAGGGCGTCGGATACGCAGTATTTT
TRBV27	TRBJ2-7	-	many	CASSSPPGEQYF	TGTGCCAGCAGTTCCCCCCCGGGGGAGCAGTACTTC